This TCR beta chain was sequenced during a study of cytomegalovirus exposure and HLA in healthy donors. Note on this clone: Its antigen is still unknown.

The CDR3 spans 16 residues. CDR1 and CDR2 (germline): SGHTA, FQGTGA. The V and J ends lost 5 bases and 5 bases respectively, with 22 bases between them. The donors were healthy bone marrow donors. General study results and limits: According to reports, the classifier identified cytomegalovirus status with high specificity and sensitivity. Altogether, 164 TCR beta chains were recorded as cytomegalovirus-associated.

Primers for the PCR totalled 60 Vbeta and 13 Jbeta. Here immunoSEQ multiplex PCR was the method, and the copy in TCRdb shows in-frame clones only, minus some. The sample has roughly 87,000 clones; about 69% are singletons. The chain is built from TRBV7-3 and TRBJ2-7; D might be TRBD2 (5 bases). The sample comprised PBMCs. The receptor's source is a man aged 55 to 70 in good health and CMV-seronegative. In nucleotides, the CDR3 is TGTGCCAGCAGCCCGGGGTTAAGTCGATCCGGCCACGAGCAGTACTTC. This gives the protein CASSPGLSRSGHEQYF.